Given below is one T cell receptor (beta chain) in context. Its specificity is unknown. The PCR ran on 60 Vbeta and 13 Jbeta primers. Using immunoSEQ multiplex PCR, the repertoire was profiled, and TCRdb retains in-frame clones only, with some absent. The profile shows 150,000 or so clones, approximately 79% of them singletons. Losses at the gene ends were 4 bases for V and 6 bases for J; bases not matched to a gene: 4. The germline V gene encodes CDR1 SGHRS and CDR2 YFSETQ. CDR3 length: 14 amino acids. This sample was included in a study of cytomegalovirus exposure and HLA in healthy donors. Study-level findings and limits: With later analysis, a missense DCLRE1C variant became linked to TCR beta V- and J-gene trimming. Earlier analysis looked at TCR beta V segments, and most were productive about 87% or about 30% of the time.

The sequenced material came from PBMCs. This TCR was recovered from a man aged 18 to 35 in good health and CMV-seropositive. The V call is TRBV5-1, the J call TRBJ1-5, with 10 bases fitting TRBD1. CDR3 sequence: CASSADRGVQPQHF. The CDR3 DNA follows: TGCGCCAGCAGCGCGGACAGGGGGGTTCAGCCCCAGCATTTT.